This T cell receptor beta chain appears in the sequencing data of a study of blood T cell repertoires in COVID-19. In the study overall: Samples representing acute and convalescent COVID-19 were sourced from the United States, Italy and Spain. Sample material is recorded as cDNA or gDNA derived from T cells, B-cell-depleted T cells, or PBMCs.

The CDR3 totals 14 residues. V was clipped by 3 bases and J by 2 bases, with 11 bases between them. Looked up from germline, CDR1 is SGHNT and CDR2 is YYREEE (reference sequence). Methods used by the authors: Nucleated cell number was recorded as an estimate derived from reference gene primer amplification. Measured with immunoSEQ multiplex PCR; TCRdb has only the in-frame clones, and not every one. V, J and clone size are taken as reported in that table, and D and trimming were inferred from the DNA itself. This repertoire shows 240,000 or so clones, approximately 85% found once; its top ten account for around 12%.

This TCR was recovered from a woman aged 55-69 years with active or convalescent COVID-19. The source material was peripheral blood. The V and J genes are TRBV5-4 and TRBJ2-5, with D possibly matching TRBD2 (6 bases). The CDR3 nucleotides read TGTGCCAGCAGCTCCCCCAGCGGGCAAGAGACCCAGTACTTC. It encodes CASSSPSGQETQYF.